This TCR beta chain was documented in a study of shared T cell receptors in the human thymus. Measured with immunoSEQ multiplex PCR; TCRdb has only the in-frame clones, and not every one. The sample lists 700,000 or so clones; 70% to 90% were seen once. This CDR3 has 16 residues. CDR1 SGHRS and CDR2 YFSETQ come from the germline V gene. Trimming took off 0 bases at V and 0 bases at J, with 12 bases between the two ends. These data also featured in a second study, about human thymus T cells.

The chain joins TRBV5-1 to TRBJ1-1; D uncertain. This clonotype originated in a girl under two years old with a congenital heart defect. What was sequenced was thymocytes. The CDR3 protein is CASSLGAGVMNTEAFF. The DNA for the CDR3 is TGCGCCAGCAGCTTGGGGGCAGGCGTGATGAACACTGAAGCTTTCTTT.